Listed below are T cell receptor beta chains from one sample, sequenced in a study of T cells in Graves' hyperthyroidism and ophthalmopathy. TCRdb re-analysed the multiplex PCR reads in MiXCR, keeping a single row per CDR3 protein. Here the sample spans 600,000 to 650,000 distinct CDR3 sequences, about 20% being singletons. Material for sequencing was blood. The receptors were gathered from a man aged 30 to 45 with Graves' ophthalmopathy. Both conserved end residues are trimmed from each CDR3. The order of the fields is V gene, CDR3 length, CDR3 protein.

V gene: TRBV6-1
CDR3 length: 13
CDR3 protein: ASSENRAGTGELF

V gene: TRBV10-3
CDR3 length: 14
CDR3 protein: AISENWSGQINEQF

V gene: TRBV9
CDR3 length: 12
CDR3 protein: ASSGPPEDTEAF

V gene: TRBV20-1
CDR3 length: 10
CDR3 protein: SVSVPGETQY

V gene: TRBV2
CDR3 length: 13
CDR3 protein: ASSEAGEAYNEQF

V gene: TRBV3-1
CDR3 length: 11
CDR3 protein: ASSQDARGEQY

V gene: TRBV6-2/TRBV6-3
CDR3 length: 14
CDR3 protein: ASSYDPGTGDYGYT

V gene: TRBV30
CDR3 length: 9
CDR3 protein: AGLASYEQY

V gene: TRBV6-1
CDR3 length: 10
CDR3 protein: ASGMTTDTQY

V gene: TRBV6-5
CDR3 length: 13
CDR3 protein: ASSYTGGGTDTQY

V gene: TRBV5-1
CDR3 length: 13
CDR3 protein: ASSSGTGRSGELF

V gene: TRBV28
CDR3 length: 16
CDR3 protein: ASSLSILAGDSPDTQY

V gene: TRBV11-2
CDR3 length: 13
CDR3 protein: ASSPGVRAENIQY

V gene: TRBV25-1
CDR3 length: 18
CDR3 protein: ASSELSSRLGCSGNQPQH

V gene: TRBV7-2
CDR3 length: 14
CDR3 protein: ASSFGGRLDYYEQY

V gene: TRBV2
CDR3 length: 9
CDR3 protein: ASIVYTEAF

V gene: TRBV30
CDR3 length: 12
CDR3 protein: AWSPGQGAETQY

V gene: TRBV2
CDR3 length: 14
CDR3 protein: ASSEGGPPTTYEQY

V gene: TRBV20-1
CDR3 length: 15
CDR3 protein: SAMGFLRRENFAPQF

V gene: TRBV20-1
CDR3 length: 14
CDR3 protein: SARSPTSGNSYEQY